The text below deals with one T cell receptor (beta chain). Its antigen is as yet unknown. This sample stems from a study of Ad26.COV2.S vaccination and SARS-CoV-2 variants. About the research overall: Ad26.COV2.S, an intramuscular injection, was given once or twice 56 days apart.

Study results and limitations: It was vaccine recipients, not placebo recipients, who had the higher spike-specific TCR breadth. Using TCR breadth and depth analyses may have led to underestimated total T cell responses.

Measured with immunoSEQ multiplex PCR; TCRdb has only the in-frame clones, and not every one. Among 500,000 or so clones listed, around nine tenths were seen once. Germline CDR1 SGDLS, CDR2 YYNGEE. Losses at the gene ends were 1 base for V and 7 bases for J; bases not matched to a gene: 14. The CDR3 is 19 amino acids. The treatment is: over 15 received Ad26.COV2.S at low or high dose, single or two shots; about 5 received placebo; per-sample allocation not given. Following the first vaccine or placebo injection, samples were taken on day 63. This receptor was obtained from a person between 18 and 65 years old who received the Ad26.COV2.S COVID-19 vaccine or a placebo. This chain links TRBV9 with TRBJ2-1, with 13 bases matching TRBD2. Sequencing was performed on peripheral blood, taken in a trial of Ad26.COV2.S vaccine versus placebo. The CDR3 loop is CASSVLPDGGTSGKNEQFF. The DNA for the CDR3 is TGTGCCAGCAGCGTATTGCCGGATGGCGGGACTAGCGGGAAGAATGAGCAGTTCTTC.